The source of this TCR beta chain is a study of cytomegalovirus exposure and HLA in healthy donors (dated by TCRdb to about 2017). Concerning the study at large: In an earlier analysis of approximately 640 of the donors, less than 350 Gb of sequence data and just under 120 million unique TCR beta sequences from about 180 million T cells were reported. An early release covering over 500 HLA-typed donors comprised about 300 gigabases of sequencing data and about 90 million unique TCR sequences. Of the roughly 400 genotyped donors, about 80% fell in the genetic ancestry cluster associated with self-reported Caucasian donors. The study was designed to test whether signatures of past pathogen exposure could be identified by cataloging public T cell receptors. The study used immunosequencing to profile the T cell repertoires of 666 subjects and linked those repertoires to cytomegalovirus serostatus. A separate validation cohort of 100 to 150 different subjects was used in addition to the 666-subject first cohort. The study combined high-throughput TCR immunosequencing, statistical association of individual TCRs with disease status, and machine learning to predict cytomegalovirus infection status. A later analysis re-examined previously published TCR beta repertoires from 600 to 700 donors and added high-resolution HLA genotyping to investigate patterns of TCR occurrence. In the later analysis, no new phenotypic data were used to find candidate immune exposures; instead, reliance was placed on TCR beta sequences and their occurrence across donors. An earlier analysis of 587 of the donors applied high-throughput TCR beta sequencing to assess whether each TCR beta V gene segment acted as functional or pseudogenic. Donor age, sex, ethnicity and CMV serostatus were compiled alongside the repertoire data. In a later genetic analysis, genome-wide SNP genotypes for 398 of the 666 donors were used, and that subset was treated as a discovery cohort. All discovery cohort repertoires had been generated using a single sequencing platform. Both class I and class II loci were covered by HLA typing, at four-digit resolution. The number of donors typed differed by locus, with roughly 629-640 for A, B, C, DRB1 and DQB1, roughly 520 for DQA1, about 610 for DPA1, and 472 for DPB1. Four to six DR-DQ haplotypes were handled as single units for association and clustering, since linkage in the cohort was strong. Across approximately 400 genotyped donors of the cohort, an average of about 240,000 unique TCR beta nucleotide sequences per donor were sequenced, and roughly 20% of those sequences were non-productive.

In total, roughly 670 healthy bone marrow donors made up the cohort. All cohort members were sampled while nominally healthy, although unrecorded immune exposures were likely present. The donor tested CMV seronegative, placing the donor among the 350 to 400 seronegative members of the cohort. A peripheral blood sample was collected from each donor, and TCR beta sequencing was performed on peripheral blood mononuclear cells. The Qiagen DNeasy Blood Extraction Kit was used to extract genomic DNA from the blood cell samples. The method was the immunoSEQ multiplex PCR assay. The multiplex PCR relied on a mix of 60 forward primers for TCR Vbeta segments and 13 reverse primers for TCR Jbeta segments. A multiplex PCR assay on genomic DNA amplified the CDR3 region of rearranged TCR beta genes. Amplified TCR beta libraries were sequenced as 87-base-pair reads on the Illumina HiSeq System. Per the authors' processing: In a later analysis, roughly 80 million unique TCR beta chains were counted across the approximately 640 repertoires, and around 10 million of these chains were shared by at least two donors. To remove PCR and sequencing errors, raw reads were error-corrected and collapsed into unique sequences using a nearest-neighbor algorithm that merged closely related sequences. Alignment of CDR3 sequences to IMGT reference sequences was used to assign V, D and J gene segments. For a sequence to be retained, at least a six-nucleotide match to both a V gene segment and a J gene segment was required. Rearrangements were classified as productive when the CDR3 lacked stop codons and remained in frame with V and J, and all other rearrangements were classified as non-productive. Following IMGT convention, CDR3 was defined as the stretch from the second conserved V-encoded cysteine up to the conserved J-encoded phenylalanine. Sequences without an unambiguous match to a single V gene segment were excluded from the earlier analysis of 450 to 650 of the donors. An earlier analysis of some 500 of the donors classified V segments as functional when productive rearrangements were above 56.7% and as segregating when the standard deviation between donors was above 5%. A statistical classification framework was built for diagnosing cytomegalovirus status from the catalog of TCR beta chain sequences. A later analysis assigned V and J genes by comparing TCR nucleotide sequences with IMGT/GENE-DB human TR gene sequences. The TCRdist pipeline was used in a later analysis to assign CDR3 sequences and most-parsimonious VDJ recombination scenarios. In a later analysis, each TCR beta chain was defined by its CDR3 amino acid sequence together with its V-gene family, and reads without a unique V-gene family were excluded. In a later analysis, some 600 highly shared, low-generation-probability nucleotide sequences were removed to address suspected cross-contamination and a sequencing artifact. A later analysis calculated a clonal expansion index for each public chain from normalized within-repertoire ranks of inferred template counts. A later analysis computed generation probabilities with a VDJ recombination model fitted to out-of-frame rearrangements, and checked the results against IGoR. In a later analysis, TCR-TCR, TCR-HLA and TCR-CMV co-occurrence was scored with hypergeometric tests, and a repertoire-size bias correction was applied to TCR pairs. To estimate false discovery rates, a later analysis permuted the HLA or CMV assignments 20 times. In a later analysis, co-occurring TCRs were grouped with DBSCAN, and TCRdist sequence similarity was added when clustering was performed within HLA-allele-positive subsets. Repertoires with fewer than 30,000 or more than 120,000 public chains, plus five repertoires with anomalous nucleotide sharing, were excluded from co-occurrence clustering. Not all clones reach the TCRdb copy of this immuneACCESS table, which keeps in-frame sequences only. Checked studies attribute under half of the gap to unresolved V genes and leave the rest unexplained. V and J calls and clone size come straight from that table; D and trimming were deduced from the DNA. This sample is represented by tens of thousands of clones; 80% of them were singletons. Of the sample, 0.85% to 1.3% falls within the top ten clones.

As concerns this clone: Its antigen is currently not known. No base quality values were provided; no much bigger clone lies one nucleotide off.

The CDR3 covers 14 residues, taking in both the cysteine and the phenylalanine. The sequence is cut down to CDR3 DNA, 42 bases in frame from base 1. In the germline V gene, CDR1 corresponds to MNHNS and CDR2 to SASEGT. From V the trimming removes 5 bases and from J it removes 4 bases, while the gene matches leave 5 bases of the junction unaccounted for. Findings and caveats that apply to the study as a whole: A cluster of highly shared sequence variants was judged likely to represent a technical artifact of the sequencing pipeline. Correlated functional status among segregating V segments might reflect linkage disequilibrium, but an unknown experimental factor could not be ruled out. Some IMGT-functional V segments, including TRBV6-2 and TRBV6-3, could not be distinguished by the 87-base-pair reads and were therefore excluded. HLA typing was unavailable for some donors at each locus, so association tests used only the typed subset. Most CMV-associated TCR beta chains appeared to be HLA-restricted in a later analysis, and the HLA associations seemed to be driven largely by CMV exposure. In a later analysis, TCR association rates were found to vary across HLA loci, with the most associated TCRs seen for DRB1 alleles and the fewest for HLA-C alleles. A later genetic analysis reported fewer N-insertions in productive TCRs among donors in an Asian-associated ancestry cluster than the roughly 700-donor mean. Broadly in line with IMGT annotations, most TCR beta V segments showed up in productive rearrangements about 87% or about 30% of the time in an earlier analysis of several hundred of the donors. According to a later analysis, parvovirus B19, influenza, CMV and Epstein-Barr virus appeared linked to several top co-occurrence clusters. A later analysis found that HLA-associated TCR beta chains were more clonally expanded and had lower generation probabilities than equally common non-associated chains. It was suggested by the authors that the approach could potentially be generalized to other disease states and immunological phenotypes. Immune exposure information for the cohort was limited to CMV serostatus. Assigning TCR associations to individual alleles was difficult when HLA alleles, especially DR and DQ, strongly co-occurred. The classifier was reported to diagnose cytomegalovirus status with high specificity and sensitivity in both the original and validation cohorts. Presence/absence analyses assumed roughly uniform sequencing depth across donors, an assumption that may not hold. In the study, around 160 TCR beta chains were listed as associated with cytomegalovirus. The earlier analysis of fewer than 750 of the donors excluded 15 to 20 rarely observed V segments, including chromosome 9 orphons, because counts were too low. At a false discovery rate of 0.05, a later analysis linked about 17,000 TCR beta sequences to specific HLA alleles. A further reported finding was that TCR beta sequences accurately predicted the HLA-A and HLA-B alleles for most subjects in the first cohort. In this cohort, only TCR beta chains were sequenced, and detectable features were limited by the absence of alpha or paired-chain data. Three of the identified cytomegalovirus-associated TCR beta chains were confirmed in vitro to be specific for cytomegalovirus antigens. Most TCR sequences were observed very rarely across donors, whereas some public TCRs were present in many individuals. V-gene and J-gene trimming of TCR beta chains was associated with a missense DCLRE1C variant in a later genetic analysis, and the association was replicated in an independent cohort.

The V and J genes are TRBV6-1 and TRBJ1-5; TRBD1 matches 7 bases in the middle. The origin of this receptor is a male donor in good health and CMV-seronegative. Source material: PBMCs. The nucleotide sequence reads TGTGCCAGCAGTCCTATACAGGGGAATCAGCCCCAGCATTTT. It is translated as CASSPIQGNQPQHF.